The clone carrying this T cell receptor beta chain came up a few times. Original methodology: Estimation of nucleated cell counts was performed using reference gene primer amplification. Here immunoSEQ multiplex PCR was the method, and the copy in TCRdb shows in-frame clones only, minus some. That table furnishes V, J and clone size, whereas the DNA furnished D and trimming. The sample has approximately 190,000 clones; 70% to 90% are singletons. The data are from a study of blood T cell repertoires in COVID-19. On the study more broadly: Material from acute and convalescent COVID-19 was sourced from the United States, Italy and Spain. From T cells, B-cell-depleted T cells, or PBMCs came the material, which was cDNA or gDNA.

Trimming pared 6 bases from V and 7 bases from J, leaving 19 bases between. Germline V CDR1 and CDR2: LGHDT, YNNKEL (reference sequence). The length of the CDR3 is 16 residues. The sequenced material came from peripheral blood. The chain links TRBV3-1 (or the pseudogene TRBV3-2) to TRBJ1-6; D is perhaps TRBD1 (6 bases). The receptor was isolated from a man aged 55 to 70 with active or convalescent COVID-19. The DNA of the CDR3 is TGTGCCAGCAGGTACAACCTCAGGGGTAACAATTCACCCCTCCACTTT. Protein product: CASRYNLRGNNSPLHF.